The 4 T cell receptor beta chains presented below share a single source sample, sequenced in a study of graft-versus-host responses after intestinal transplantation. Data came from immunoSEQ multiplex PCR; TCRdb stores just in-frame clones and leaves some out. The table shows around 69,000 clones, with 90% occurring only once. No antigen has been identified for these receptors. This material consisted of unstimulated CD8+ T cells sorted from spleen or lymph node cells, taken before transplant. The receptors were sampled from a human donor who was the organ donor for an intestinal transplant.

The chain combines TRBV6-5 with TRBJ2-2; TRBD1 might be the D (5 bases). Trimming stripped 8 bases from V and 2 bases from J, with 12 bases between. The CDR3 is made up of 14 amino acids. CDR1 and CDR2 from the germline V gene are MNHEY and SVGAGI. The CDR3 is CASGYRGNTGELFF. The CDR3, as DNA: TGTGCCAGCGGCTATAGGGGTAACACCGGGGAGCTGTTTTTT.

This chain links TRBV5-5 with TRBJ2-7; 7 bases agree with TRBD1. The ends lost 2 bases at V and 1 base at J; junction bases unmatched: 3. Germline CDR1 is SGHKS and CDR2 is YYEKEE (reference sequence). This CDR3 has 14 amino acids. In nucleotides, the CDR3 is TGTGCCAGCAGCTTAACGACAGGGTCCTACGAGCAGTACGTC. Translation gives CASSLTTGSYEQYV.

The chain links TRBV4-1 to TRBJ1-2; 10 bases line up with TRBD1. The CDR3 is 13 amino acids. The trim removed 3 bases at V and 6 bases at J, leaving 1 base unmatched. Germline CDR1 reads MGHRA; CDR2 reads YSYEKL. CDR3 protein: CASSQTGGHGYTF. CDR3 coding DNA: TGCGCCAGCAGCCAGACAGGGGGCCATGGCTACACCTTC.

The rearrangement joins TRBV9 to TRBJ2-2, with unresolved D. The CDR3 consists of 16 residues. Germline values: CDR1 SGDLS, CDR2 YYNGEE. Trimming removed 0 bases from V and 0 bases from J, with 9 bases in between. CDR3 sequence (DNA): TGTGCCAGCAGCGTAGATACAACCCCGAACACCGGGGAGCTGTTTTTT. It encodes CASSVDTTPNTGELFF.